Listed below are T cell receptor beta chains from one sample, sequenced in a study of T-cell reconstitution after alpha-beta-depleted transplantation in children. MiXCR, run by TCRdb on the PCR reads, gives a single entry per CDR3 protein. This sample has about a million distinct CDR3 sequences; around 30% occur once, and the top ten carry roughly 31%. The sequenced sample was PBMCs, mostly from graft donor cells, obtained 360 days after TCRalphabeta/CD19-depleted stem cell transplant. The receptors here all came from a boy younger than two who had a stem cell transplant for SCID, so the T cells may come from the graft donor. CDR3s include the opening cysteine and the closing phenylalanine or tryptophan. A D gene is named only where the DNA matches it firmly. The listing skips clone size in some rows; elsewhere it reads once, few, many or a size class.

cdr3_aa cdr3_nt d_call v_call clone_size j_call
CASSLEGRGDTEAFF TGCGCCAGCAGCTTGGAGGGCAGGGGTGACACTGAAGCTTTCTTT - TRBV5-1 - TRBJ1-1
CASSSSGYTQYF TGTGCCAGCAGCTCTAGCGGCTATACGCAGTATTTT TRBD2 TRBV7-9 - TRBJ2-3
CSARVGANVLTF TGCAGTGCAAGGGTTGGGGCCAACGTCCTGACTTTC - TRBV20-1 - TRBJ2-6
CASSQDWAEQFF TGCGCCAGCAGCCAAGATTGGGCTGAGCAGTTCTTC - TRBV4-3 - TRBJ2-1
CASSNPNRASTQDTQYF TGTGCCAGTAGTAACCCCAACAGGGCCTCTACACAAGATACGCAGTATTTT - TRBV19 few TRBJ2-3
CSARGRTGDNTGELFF TGCAGTGCTAGAGGGAGGACAGGGGATAACACCGGGGAGCTGTTTTTT TRBD1 TRBV20-1 few TRBJ2-2
CASRPGPSYGYTF TGTGCCAGCAGGCCGGGGCCCAGCTATGGCTACACCTTC - TRBV28 - TRBJ1-2
CASRYKAGGITDTQYF TGTGCCAGCAGATATAAAGCGGGGGGGATCACAGATACGCAGTATTTT TRBD2 TRBV5-5 few TRBJ2-3
CAISNVRQLNEQFF TGTGCCATCAGTAATGTAAGGCAGTTGAATGAGCAGTTCTTC - TRBV10-3 few TRBJ2-1
CASSPTGGVYTQYF TGTGCCAGCAGCCCGACGGGGGGCGTTTATACGCAGTATTTT - TRBV12-3/TRBV12-4 few TRBJ2-3
CSVEGVGGFYFGTDTQYF TGCAGCGTTGAAGGAGTAGGGGGCTTCTACTTTGGCACAGATACGCAGTATTTT TRBD1 TRBV29-1 - TRBJ2-3
CSGPGTGGYETQYF TGCAGTGGTCCCGGGACAGGGGGTTATGAGACCCAGTACTTC TRBD1 TRBV20-1 few TRBJ2-5
CASSFRGSQEEQYF TGTGCCAGCAGTTTCAGGGGAAGTCAGGAGGAGCAGTACTTC - TRBV12-3/TRBV12-4 few TRBJ2-7
CASSKKWNTEAFF TGTGCCAGCAGCAAAAAGTGGAACACTGAAGCTTTCTTT - TRBV21-1 many TRBJ1-1
CASSELAGSPYEQYF TGTGCCAGCAGTGAACTAGCGGGATCCCCCTACGAGCAGTACTTC TRBD2 TRBV2 - TRBJ2-7
CSARRGAASYNEQFF TGCAGTGCTAGGAGGGGGGCGGCCTCCTACAATGAGCAGTTCTTC - TRBV20-1 few TRBJ2-1
CASTKGGVAYNEQFF TGTGCCAGCACAAAGGGGGGGGTTGCCTACAATGAGCAGTTCTTC - TRBV12-3/TRBV12-4 - TRBJ2-1
CASSLSTGAYEQYF TGTGCCAGCAGCTTGTCTACAGGAGCCTACGAGCAGTACTTC - TRBV5-5 - TRBJ2-7
CASSTGTGGTDTQYF TGTGCCAGCAGTACCGGGACAGGGGGCACAGATACGCAGTATTTT TRBD1 TRBV2 - TRBJ2-3
CSASGTALPPYEQYF TGCAGTGCTTCTGGGACAGCCCTCCCTCCCTACGAGCAGTACTTC TRBD1 TRBV20-1 once TRBJ2-7
CSAAARVYEQYF TGCAGTGCTGCAGCTAGGGTCTACGAGCAGTACTTC - TRBV20-1 few TRBJ2-7
CASSLPLEQYF TGTGCCAGCAGCTTACCCCTCGAGCAGTACTTC - TRBV7-6 - TRBJ2-7
CASSLGSTGGNTEAFF TGCGCCAGCAGCTTGGGGTCGACGGGGGGGAACACTGAAGCTTTCTTT - TRBV5-1 once TRBJ1-1
CASPPDLYTEAFF TGTGCCAGCCCTCCAGATTTATACACTGAAGCTTTCTTT - TRBV7-9 few TRBJ1-1
CASSHLTANYGYTF TGCGCCAGCAGCCATTTGACAGCTAACTATGGCTACACCTTC - TRBV4-1 - TRBJ1-2
CASRTDGSNTEAFF TGTGCCAGCAGAACGGACGGCTCGAACACTGAAGCTTTCTTT - TRBV2 - TRBJ1-1
CASGLGPLNTEAFF TGTGCTAGTGGTTTGGGACCCCTGAACACTGAAGCTTTCTTT - TRBV12-5 - TRBJ1-1
CASSLGSGVIGETQYF TGCGCCAGCAGCTTGGGAAGCGGGGTTATAGGGGAGACCCAGTACTTC TRBD2 TRBV5-1 - TRBJ2-5
CASSFQGLAVEDTQYF TGTGCCAGCAGTTTTCAAGGACTAGCGGTGGAAGATACGCAGTATTTT TRBD2 TRBV27 few TRBJ2-3
CASSYGPRDTGELFF TGTGCCAGCAGTTACGGGCCCCGGGACACCGGGGAGCTGTTTTTT - TRBV6-2/TRBV6-3 - TRBJ2-2
CASSLDSLGSYGYTF TGTGCCAGCAGTTTAGACAGCTTGGGGTCCTATGGCTACACCTTC - TRBV28 - TRBJ1-2
CASQRTGSNTEAFF TGTGCCAGCCAGCGGACAGGGTCGAACACTGAAGCTTTCTTT TRBD1 TRBV12-3/TRBV12-4 few TRBJ1-1
CATSRAGTVSYEQYF TGTGCCACCAGCCGCGCCGGGACAGTTTCCTACGAGCAGTACTTC TRBD1 TRBV15 - TRBJ2-7
CSVEDPGPQVETQYF TGCAGCGTTGAAGATCCCGGGCCTCAGGTAGAGACCCAGTACTTC - TRBV29-1 - TRBJ2-5
CASSLGEFGYEQYF TGCGCCAGCAGCTTGGGGGAATTCGGCTACGAGCAGTACTTC - TRBV5-1 many TRBJ2-7
CSVKRHYESTDTQYF TGCAGCGTGAAAAGACATTACGAGAGCACAGATACGCAGTATTTT - TRBV29-1 few TRBJ2-3
CASSFVAGGLYNEQFF TGTGCCAGCAGTTTCGTAGCGGGGGGCCTCTACAATGAGCAGTTCTTC TRBD2 TRBV12-3/TRBV12-4 - TRBJ2-1
CASSPVPTSGPYNEQFF TGTGCCAGCAGCCCTGTCCCGACTAGCGGGCCCTACAATGAGCAGTTCTTC TRBD2 TRBV7-9 - TRBJ2-1
CASSARGLSSDTQYF TGTGCCAGCAGCGCCCGGGGGCTGAGCTCAGATACGCAGTATTTT - TRBV9 many TRBJ2-3
CASSLRQGLAKNIQYF TGTGCCAGCAGTTTAAGGCAGGGTCTAGCCAAAAACATTCAGTACTTC - TRBV28 few TRBJ2-4
CASSLPGTANYGYTF TGTGCCAGCAGTTTGCCCGGGACAGCCAACTATGGCTACACCTTC TRBD1 TRBV12-3/TRBV12-4 - TRBJ1-2
CSAAGGDSLEQFF TGCAGCGCTGCAGGGGGCGATTCTCTTGAGCAGTTCTTC TRBD1 TRBV29-1 few TRBJ2-1
CAISVDVGRAYEQYF TGTGCCATCAGTGTGGATGTAGGCAGGGCCTACGAGCAGTACTTC - TRBV10-3 few TRBJ2-7